Listed below are T cell receptor beta chains from one sample, sequenced in a study of cytotoxic CD8 clonotypes in ibrutinib-treated CLL. The method was immunoSEQ multiplex PCR; TCRdb's version includes in-frame clones alone and lacks a portion of them. The data hold approximately 140,000 clones, with 85% to 95% observed a single time. The sequencing used PBMCs, collected after 12 months of ibrutinib treatment. The receptors stem from a human donor with chronic lymphocytic leukemia. Both conserved end residues are trimmed from each CDR3. The D gene is left open where the match is weak.

TRBD1,TRBJ2-7,TRBV6-5,ASSAGTGINEQY
.,TRBJ2-2,TRBV7-9,ASSFAGTHGELF
.,TRBJ1-5,TRBV4-2,ASSQETVSNQPQH
.,TRBJ2-1,TRBV16,ARIPLGENNEQF
TRBD2,TRBJ2-7,TRBV5-1,ASSLGLAENEQY
TRBD1,TRBJ2-3,TRBV7-2,ASSHDRASVTDTQY
.,TRBJ1-4,TRBV9,ASNLAGGVEKLF
.,TRBJ2-1,TRBV30,AWMGQGGNAYEQF
.,TRBJ1-1,TRBV28,ASSYPRDGPLNTEAF
.,TRBJ1-5,TRBV28,ASSLGQDSNQPQH
.,TRBJ1-5,TRBV10-3,ATVEGGNQPQH
TRBD2,TRBJ2-7,TRBV2,ASSEGLAGAYEQY
TRBD2,TRBJ2-1,TRBV18,ASSRLAGYNEQF
.,TRBJ2-7,TRBV5-6,ASRAGVGWNEQY
TRBD2,TRBJ2-1,TRBV15,ATSRDRGLAGGPYNEQF
.,TRBJ1-2,TRBV6-6,ASSLTAYGYT
.,TRBJ2-3,TRBV19,ASSPGDSTDTQY
.,TRBJ2-3,TRBV2,AESGQDTQY
.,TRBJ2-1,TRBV7-3,ASSVAAYNEQF
TRBD2,TRBJ2-1,TRBV4-1,ASSQDESGRGYNEQF
.,TRBJ2-3,TRBV30,AWSVATSTDTQY
TRBD1,TRBJ1-1,TRBV28,ASGGQANTEAF
.,TRBJ1-5,TRBV5-8,ATTEGASNQPQH
TRBD1,TRBJ1-2,TRBV28,ASSLAGQPYGGYT
.,TRBJ1-2,TRBV5-1,ASSLEPARYGYT
TRBD1,TRBJ2-5,TRBV19,ASSLNRQGVETQY